This record covers a single T cell receptor (beta chain). This CDR3 is built from 14 residues. Germline V gives CDR1 SGHRS, CDR2 YFSETQ. Trimming removed 4 bases from V and 5 bases from J, with 10 bases in between. This entry is derived from a study of CD8+CD57+ T cells in acquired aplastic anemia. The TCR beta profiling, which covered VDJ combination and CDR3 sequence, was carried out using genomic DNA as the template. TCRdb recomputed calls from the reads with MiXCR, one row per CDR3 protein. The profile shows 130,000 or so distinct CDR3 sequences, less than 45% of them singletons. The gene calls are TRBV5-1 and TRBJ1-6; D gene ambiguous. The receptor comes from a human donor in good health, serving as a control. Sequenced: sorted CD4+, CD8+, or CD8+CD57+ T cells (not recorded which) from PBMCs. CDR3 loop: CASSARENNSPLHF. CDR3 in DNA: TGCGCCAGCAGCGCCCGGGAGAATAATTCACCCCTCCACTTT. The whole variable domain, remainder taken from reference TRBV5-1 and TRBJ1-6, is KAGVTQTPRYLIKTRGQQVTLSCSPISGHRSVSWYQQTPGQGLQFLFEYFSETQRNKGNFPGRFSGRQFSNSRSEMNVSTLELGDSALYLCASSARENNSPLHFGNGTRLTVT.